This T cell receptor beta chain was observed in a study of OX40 agonist ivuxolimab in advanced cancers. This table comes from immunoSEQ multiplex PCR, and its TCRdb copy is limited to in-frame clones, with some not included. Altogether 27,000 or so clones are present, 86% being singletons, with the ten largest covering 35% to 50%. On this clone itself: Its target is unknown.

Study conclusions and caveats: Both CD4+ and CD8+ T cell populations in blood had undergone clonal expansion by week 6 at 0.1 to 3.0 mg/kg. Expanded clones were, on average, more numerous among CD8+ T cells than CD4+.

Germline CDR1 reads KGHSH; CDR2 reads LQKENI. V gave up 6 bases and J gave up 1 base, with 15 bases separating them. There are 16 residues in the CDR3. This sequence joins TRBV18 and TRBJ2-2, with a tentative D call TRBD1 (6 bases). This clonotype originated in an adult with an advanced solid tumor such as melanoma, head and neck, liver or kidney cancer. The material was CD4+ or CD8+ T cells sorted from blood, obtained in a trial of the OX40 agonist ivuxolimab. CDR3 in DNA: TGTGCCAGCTCGCCCGTCGACAGGCAGAACACCGGGGAGCTGTTTTTT. Its translation is CASSPVDRQNTGELFF.